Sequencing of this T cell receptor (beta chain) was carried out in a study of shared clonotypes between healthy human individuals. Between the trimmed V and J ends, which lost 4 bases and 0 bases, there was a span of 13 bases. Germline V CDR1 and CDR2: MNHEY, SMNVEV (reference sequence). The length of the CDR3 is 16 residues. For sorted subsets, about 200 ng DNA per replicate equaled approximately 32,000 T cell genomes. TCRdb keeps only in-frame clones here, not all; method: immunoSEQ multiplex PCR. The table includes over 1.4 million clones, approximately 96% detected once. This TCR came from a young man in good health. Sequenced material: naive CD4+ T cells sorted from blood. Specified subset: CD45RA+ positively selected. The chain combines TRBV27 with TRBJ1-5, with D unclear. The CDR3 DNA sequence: TGTGCCAGCAGTTCCTCAGTGTGGTCTAGCAATCAGCCCCAGCATTTT. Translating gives CASSSSVWSSNQPQHF.